A single sample is the source of the 26 T cell receptor beta chains below, sequenced in a study of T cells in Graves' hyperthyroidism and ophthalmopathy. Amplified regions were TCR beta CDR3 sequences from RNA transcripts. First-round RT-PCR with HTBI primers amplified the TCR CDR3 region. Via MiXCR, TCRdb re-called the multiplex PCR reads, giving one row per CDR3 protein. The data show some 440,000 distinct CDR3 sequences, around 14% seen once. Sequencing was done on a sample of blood. These receptor sequences come from a young woman with Graves' hyperthyroidism.

At least ten counts were recorded for this clonotype. The V gene is TRBV6-1, the J gene TRBJ1-5; D perhaps matches TRBD1 (6 bases). Germline V CDR1 and CDR2: MNHNS, SASEGT. CDR3 length equals 14 residues. Deletions cut 5 bases from V and 6 bases from J, with 14 bases between. The CDR3, as DNA: TGTGCCAGCAGTTCACAGGGAGGGGGTCAGCCCCAGCATTTT. Amino acid sequence: CASSSQGGGQPQHF.

This clonotype was observed a handful of times. The rearrangement uses TRBV6-5 and TRBJ2-7; D not certain. Trimming removed 2 bases from V and 0 bases from J, with 11 bases in between. Looked up from germline, CDR1 is MNHEY and CDR2 is SVGAGI. CDR3 length: 15 residues. CDR3 sequence reads: CASSYGLGNSYEQYF. DNA for the CDR3: TGTGCCAGCAGTTACGGGTTGGGGAACTCCTACGAGCAGTACTTC.

This clonotype was recorded at least ten times. The chain couples TRBV6-2 or TRBV6-3 to TRBJ2-2, with 10 bases matching TRBD2. The CDR3 has 14 residues. Germline V gives CDR1 MNHEY, CDR2 SVGEGT. V shed 8 bases, J shed 5 bases, and the junction held 5 bases outside the gene matches. CDR3 DNA: TGTGCCAGCGGTGGACTAGCGGTAACCGGGGAGCTGTTTTTT. It codes for CASGGLAVTGELFF.

CDR3 loop: CASSLEAGGMNTEAFF. For the CDR3, the DNA is TGTGCCAGCAGTTTAGAGGCAGGGGGGATGAACACTGAAGCTTTCTTT. The chain recombines TRBV27 with TRBJ1-1; 7 nucleotides agree with TRBD1. The CDR3 has 16 residues. The V gene's germline CDR1 is MNHEY and CDR2 SMNVEV (reference sequence). J was trimmed by 0 bases and V by 2 bases; bases with no gene match: 6.

The genes are TRBV9 and TRBJ1-4; no definite D call. CDR3 length: 14 residues. The V end was cut by 0 bases, the J end by 8 bases, with 11 bases between. Germline V gene lookup returns CDR1 SGDLS and CDR2 YYNGEE. The CDR3 loop is CASSVGVSNEKLFF. In DNA, the CDR3 is TGTGCCAGCAGCGTAGGCGTCTCCAACGAAAAACTGTTTTTT.

This clonotype occurred a few times. The J gene is TRBJ2-2, the V gene TRBV11-2, with 7 bases that match TRBD2. V lost 4 bases, J lost 0 bases, and 5 bases stayed unmatched. CDR3 length: 16 residues. The germline CDR1 and CDR2 sequences are SGHAT and FQNNGV. DNA of the CDR3: TGTGCCAGCAGCTGGGGGAGGGACTCGAACACCGGGGAGCTGTTTTTT. Encoded protein: CASSWGRDSNTGELFF.

This clonotype was seen repeatedly, ten times or more. V usage is TRBV28 and J usage is TRBJ2-7; possible D gene TRBD2, 5 bases. With 1 base removed from V and 5 bases from J, the gap between germline ends came to 15 bases. The CDR3 is 15 amino acids. From germline, CDR1 is MDHEN and CDR2 SYDVKM. CDR3 sequence reads: CASSLFSVGVHEQYF. CDR3 bases: TGTGCCAGCAGTTTATTCTCGGTCGGGGTCCACGAGCAGTACTTC.

The rearrangement joins TRBV11-2 to TRBJ2-1; 12 bases map to TRBD2. From germline, CDR1 is SGHAT and CDR2 FQNNGV. Trimming took 5 bases from V and 8 from J; bases not matched to a gene: 4. This CDR3 is built from 14 residues. The CDR3 bases are TGTGCCAGCAGCCGACTAGCGGGGGTGTATGAGCAGTTCTTC. Translation gives CASSRLAGVYEQFF. The whole variable domain, remainder taken from reference TRBV11-2 and TRBJ2-1, is EAGVAQSPRYKIIEKRQSVAFWCNPISGHATLYWYQQILGQGPKLLIQFQNNGVVDDSQLPKDRFSAERLKGVDSTLKIQPAKLEDSAVYLCASSRLAGVYEQFFGPGTRLTVL.

The chain links TRBV24-1 to TRBJ2-2; 11 nucleotides align to TRBD2. The V and J ends lost 3 bases and 6 bases, in that order; junction bases with no gene match: 8. Germline-derived CDR1 and CDR2 are KGHDR and SFDVKD. This CDR3 contains 17 residues. CDR3 DNA sequence: TGTGCCACCAGTGATGTCCTTAGCGGGGGGGCATCCGGGGAGCTGTTTTTT. It encodes CATSDVLSGGASGELFF.

This clonotype was seen many times. The rearrangement links TRBV12-3 or TRBV12-4 to TRBJ2-7; 7 nucleotides line up with TRBD1. J lost 9 bases, V lost 4 bases, and 6 bases had no gene match. CDR3 size: 12 residues. The CDR3 reads CASSSGTAGQYF. In nucleotides, the CDR3 is TGTGCCAGCAGTTCAGGGACAGCCGGGCAGTACTTC.

This clonotype occurred a few times. The chain couples TRBV3-1 to TRBJ2-5, with 9 bases fitting TRBD2. The germline V gene encodes CDR1 LGHDT and CDR2 YNNKEL (reference sequence). The CDR3 runs to 12 residues. The ends lost 5 bases at V and 7 bases at J; junction bases unmatched: 2. CDR3 nucleotide sequence: TGTGCCAGCAGCTCAGCGGGGGGGACCCAGTACTTC. Translating gives CASSSAGGTQYF.

The sample holds many counts of this clonotype. The V and J genes are TRBV18 and TRBJ1-6, with TRBD1 matching 9 bases. V was pared by 3 bases and J by 9 bases, with 9 bases of the junction left unmatched. This CDR3 spans 16 amino acids. Germline CDR1 KGHSH, CDR2 LQKENI. CDR3 loop: CASSPYRGRVSSPLHF. The CDR3 nucleotides read TGTGCCAGCTCACCGTACAGGGGGCGCGTATCTTCACCCCTCCACTTT.

Ten or more counts support this clonotype. This chain uses TRBV13 with TRBJ2-1; 9 nucleotides align to TRBD2. The germline V gene encodes CDR1 PRHDT and CDR2 FYEKMQ (reference sequence). This CDR3 is built from 16 residues. V trimming: 1 base; J trimming: 8 bases; junction bases outside the gene matches: 9. The CDR3: CASSLEAGGPGDEQFF. The CDR3 DNA is TGTGCCAGCAGCTTAGAGGCGGGGGGGCCGGGGGATGAGCAGTTCTTC.

The chain has TRBV20-1 and TRBJ2-1; the match to TRBD2 covers 12 bases. After removal of 1 base from V and 9 bases from J, the junction contained 16 bases not matched to a gene. From germline, CDR1 is DFQATT and CDR2 SNEGSKA (reference sequence). CDR3 size: 18 residues. CDR3 coding DNA: TGCAGTGCTAGAGGGCTTCCAGGAGCTAGCGGGAGGGCCGGTGAGCAGTTCTTC. Residues: CSARGLPGASGRAGEQFF.

In this sample, this clonotype turned up many times. This chain links TRBV7-9 with TRBJ1-2; 7 positions match TRBD1. Germline assignment: CDR1 SEHNR and CDR2 FQNEAQ (reference sequence). This CDR3 is 14 amino acids long. J lost 6 bases, V lost 5 bases, and 9 bases had no gene match. The CDR3 is CASSLSTGAHGYTF. The CDR3 nucleotides are TGTGCCAGCAGCCTTAGCACAGGGGCACATGGCTACACCTTC.

This clonotype was seen ten or more times. The chain couples TRBV7-2 to TRBJ2-5; D is ambiguous. The germline V gene has CDR1 SGHTA and CDR2 FQGNSA. The length of the CDR3 is 15 residues. Between the trimmed V and J ends, which lost 4 bases and 5 bases, there was a span of 17 bases. Here the CDR3 reads CASSSTLWVHETQYF. Written as DNA, the CDR3 is TGTGCCAGCAGCTCCACTCTTTGGGTTCACGAGACCCAGTACTTC.

About this clonotype: Being one base from a much bigger clone, this may be a read error. The chain joins TRBV19 to TRBJ2-1, with D possibly matching TRBD2 (7 bases). V was cut by 5 bases and J by 4 bases, with 12 bases left in between. CDR1 LNHDA and CDR2 SQIVND come from the germline V gene (reference sequence). The CDR3 totals 14 residues. CDR3 in DNA: TGTGCCAGTAGTTACGGGGGGCCATACAATGAGCAGTTCTTC. Protein product: CASSYGGPYNEQFF.

The V call is TRBV12-3 or TRBV12-4, the J call TRBJ1-2; 7 bases fit TRBD1. Trimming took 4 bases from V and 4 from J; bases not matched to a gene: 9. This CDR3 spans 15 amino acids. DNA of the CDR3: TGTGCCAGCAGTTCCCGGGACAGAACGACCTATGGCTACACCTTC. Its protein product is CASSSRDRTTYGYTF.

CDR3: CASSPGGAEDTQYF. The CDR3 DNA reads as TGTGCCAGCAGTCCCGGGGGGGCGGAAGATACGCAGTATTTT. The rearrangement uses TRBV6-1 and TRBJ2-3; 8 nucleotides line up with TRBD2. The V segment lost 5 bases and the J segment 5 bases; nucleotides outside the gene matches: 6. The germline V gene has CDR1 MNHNS and CDR2 SASEGT. This CDR3 comprises 14 residues.

The V and J genes are TRBV12-3 or TRBV12-4 and TRBJ1-6; TRBD1 might be the D (5 bases). CDR3 length equals 15 residues. The V and J ends lost 6 bases and 7 bases respectively, with 16 bases between them. This chain's CDR3 is CASRTGRRLNSPLHF. CDR3 nucleotide sequence: TGTGCCAGCAGGACGGGACGCCGGCTGAATTCACCCCTCCACTTT.

This clonotype was detected many times. In DNA form, the CDR3 reads TGTGCCAGCAGTGAAGTAATGGGACTACACTCCTACGAGCAGTACTTC. It encodes CASSEVMGLHSYEQYF. The chain is built from TRBV6-1 and TRBJ2-7; 7 bases agree with TRBD2. Per the germline V gene, CDR1 is MNHNS and CDR2 is SASEGT. The CDR3 contains 16 residues. The junction had 6 bases not matched to a gene; V was cut back by 1 base and J by 0 bases.

This clonotype occurred many times. V gene TRBV10-2 combines with J gene TRBJ1-1; TRBD1 might be the D (5 bases). The CDR3 is 14 residues long. Germline CDR1 reads WSHSY; CDR2 reads SAAADI. V was shortened by 3 bases and J by 3 bases, with 11 bases between the two germline ends. In DNA form, the CDR3 reads TGCGCCAGCAGTGAAAGCTCGGGGCACACTGAAGCTTTCTTT. Protein sequence: CASSESSGHTEAFF.

In its sample, this clonotype was seen many times. The chain recombines TRBV24-1 with TRBJ2-3; 10 bases map to TRBD2. V gave up 2 bases and J gave up 2 bases; unmatched junction bases: 12. The CDR3 length is 19 residues. Germline CDR1 is KGHDR and CDR2 is SFDVKD. CDR3 region: CATSDSSPLAGESTDTQYF. The DNA for the CDR3 is TGTGCCACCAGTGATTCCTCCCCTCTAGCGGGGGAGTCCACAGATACGCAGTATTTT.

This clonotype showed up many times. This sequence joins TRBV3-1 and TRBJ2-1; D is perhaps TRBD2 (5 bases). The CDR3 is 14 amino acids. Trimming removed 3 bases at V and 3 bases at J, with 9 bases between. Looked up from germline, CDR1 is LGHDT and CDR2 is YNNKEL (reference sequence). CDR3 DNA: TGTGCCAGCAGCCATGCGGCGGGCTACAATGAGCAGTTCTTC. Amino acid sequence: CASSHAAGYNEQFF.

There are many counts of this clonotype. The CDR3 reads CASSPLPDRGQSGYTF. CDR3 nucleotides: TGTGCCAGCAGCCCCCTTCCAGACAGGGGGCAGTCTGGCTACACCTTC. The genes are TRBV9 and TRBJ1-2; TRBD1 agrees at 10 bases. The germline V gene has CDR1 SGDLS and CDR2 YYNGEE. V was pared by 4 bases and J by 7 bases, with 13 bases of the junction left unmatched. This CDR3 comprises 16 residues. The entire variable domain, with the rest obtained from reference TRBV9 and TRBJ1-2, is as follows: DSGVTQTPKHLITATGQRVTLRCSPRSGDLSVYWYQQSLDQGLQFLIQYYNGEERAKGNILERFSAQQFPDLHSELNLSSLELGDSALYFCASSPLPDRGQSGYTFGSGTRLTVV.

This clonotype occurred many times. This chain joins TRBV28 and TRBJ2-3, with D tentatively TRBD1 or TRBD2 (5 bases each). Germline assignment: CDR1 MDHEN and CDR2 SYDVKM. The CDR3 loop spans 13 amino acids. V shed 6 bases and J shed 2 bases, with 9 bases lying between them. CDR3 loop: CASRGRFTDTQYF. For the CDR3, the DNA is TGTGCCAGCAGGGGACGGTTCACAGATACGCAGTATTTT.